Following are 5 T cell receptor beta chains from one sample sequenced in a study of T cells after yellow fever vaccination. TCRdb called the 5' RACE reads again in MiXCR, with one record for every CDR3 protein. The repertoire has 150,000 or so distinct CDR3 sequences, more than 6.5% of them found once; the top ten carry approximately 0.67%. This sample comprised CD4+ T cells sorted from PBMCs, obtained 10 days after the yellow fever booster vaccination. These receptors came from a young man who received the YFV17D yellow fever vaccine.

This clonotype was recorded at least ten times. This rearrangement joins TRBV5-5 to TRBJ1-1; D gene uncertain. This CDR3 spans 14 amino acids. V lost 2 bases to trimming and J lost 2 bases, with 10 bases between them. CDR1 SGHKS and CDR2 YYEKEE come from the germline V gene (reference sequence). CDR3 residues: CASSFQQPNTEAFF. The CDR3 DNA reads TGTGCCAGCAGCTTTCAACAGCCAAACACTGAAGCTTTCTTT. Based on the CDR3 plus reference TRBV5-5 and TRBJ1-1, the full variable domain is DAGVTQSPTHLIKTRGQQVTLRCSPISGHKSVSWYQQVLGQGPQFIFQYYEKEERGRGNFPDRFSARQFPNYSSELNVNALLLGDSALYLCASSFQQPNTEAFFGQGTRLTVV.

In this sample, this clonotype turned up a few times. The chain links TRBV20-1 to TRBJ1-5; D is ambiguous. V shed 6 bases and J shed 1 base, with 10 bases lying between them. The CDR3 length is 13 residues. The germline CDR1 and CDR2 sequences are DFQATT and SNEGSKA (reference sequence). CDR3 protein: CSALSDSNQPQHF. CDR3 in DNA: TGCAGTGCCCTCTCGGACAGCAATCAGCCCCAGCATTTT.

Comments on this clonotype: A clone one base away is much larger, so this may be a read error. The rearrangement uses TRBV5-4 and TRBJ2-7; D gene unclear. This CDR3 spans 13 amino acids. Trimming pared 7 bases from V and 0 bases from J, leaving 11 bases between. Germline assignment: CDR1 SGHNT and CDR2 YYREEE (reference sequence). CDR3 amino acids: CASRPPASYEQYF. The CDR3 DNA reads TGTGCCAGCCGCCCCCCGGCCTCCTACGAGCAGTACTTC.

The chain recombines TRBV3-1 with TRBJ2-3; D may be TRBD1 (5 bases). The CDR3 spans 14 residues. The germline V and J ends were trimmed by 4 bases and 0 bases, with 8 bases remaining between them. Looked up from germline, CDR1 is LGHDT and CDR2 is YNNKEL (reference sequence). CDR3 loop: CASSRGDSTDTQYF. The CDR3 nucleotides are TGTGCCAGCAGCCGGGGCGACAGCACAGATACGCAGTATTTT.

This clonotype appeared a few times. This may be a read error: a much more frequent sequence differs by one nucleotide. The chain employs TRBV28 and TRBJ2-3; D remains ambiguous. This CDR3 has 12 amino acids. V lost 4 bases to trimming and J lost 2 bases, with 4 bases between them. Germline V CDR1 and CDR2: MDHEN, SYDVKM. Here the CDR3 DNA reads TGTGCCAGCAGTTCCGACACAGATACGCAGTATTTT. Protein sequence: CASSSDTDTQYF.